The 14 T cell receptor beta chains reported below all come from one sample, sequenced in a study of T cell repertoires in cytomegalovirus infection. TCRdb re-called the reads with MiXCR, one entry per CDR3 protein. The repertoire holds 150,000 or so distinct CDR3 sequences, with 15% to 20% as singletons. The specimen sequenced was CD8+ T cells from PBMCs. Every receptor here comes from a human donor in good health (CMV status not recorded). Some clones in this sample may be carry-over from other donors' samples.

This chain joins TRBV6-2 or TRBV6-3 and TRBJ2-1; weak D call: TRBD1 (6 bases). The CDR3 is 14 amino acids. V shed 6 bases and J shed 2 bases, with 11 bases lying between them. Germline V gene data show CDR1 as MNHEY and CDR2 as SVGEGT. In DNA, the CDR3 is TGTGCCAGCAGCCGCGGACAGCCCTACAATGAGCAGTTCTTC. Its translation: CASSRGQPYNEQFF.

DNA for the CDR3: TGTGCCAGCAGCTTAGAGCTCTCCTACGAGCAGTACTTC. Protein sequence: CASSLELSYEQYF. The rearrangement joins TRBV7-8 to TRBJ2-7, with D unclear. The V end lost 1 base, the J end lost 0 bases, and 4 bases lay between the germline ends. The germline gives CDR1 SGHVS, CDR2 FQNEAQ. This CDR3 region has 13 residues.

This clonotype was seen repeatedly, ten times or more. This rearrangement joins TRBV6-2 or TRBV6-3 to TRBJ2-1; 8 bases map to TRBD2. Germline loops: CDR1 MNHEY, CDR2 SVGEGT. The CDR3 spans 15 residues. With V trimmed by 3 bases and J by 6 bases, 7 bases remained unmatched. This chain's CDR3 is CASSYLSGTGNEQFF. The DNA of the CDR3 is TGTGCCAGCAGTTATCTTAGCGGGACGGGCAATGAGCAGTTCTTC.

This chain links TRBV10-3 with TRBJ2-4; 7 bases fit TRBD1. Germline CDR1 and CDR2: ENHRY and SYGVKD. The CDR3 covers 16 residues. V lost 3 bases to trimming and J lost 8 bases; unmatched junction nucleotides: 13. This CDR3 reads CAISDYGQDGSYIQYF. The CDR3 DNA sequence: TGTGCCATCAGTGATTACGGACAGGATGGCTCCTACATTCAGTACTTC.

The DNA for the CDR3 is TGTGCCATCAGTGAGGGGGGTCCGGAGGGCTCCTATGGCTACACCTTC. Translated, it gives CAISEGGPEGSYGYTF. The V and J genes are TRBV10-3 and TRBJ1-2; possible D gene TRBD1, 5 bases. V was pared by 2 bases and J by 4 bases, with 17 bases between. The CDR3 loop spans 16 amino acids. The germline CDR1 and CDR2 sequences are ENHRY and SYGVKD.

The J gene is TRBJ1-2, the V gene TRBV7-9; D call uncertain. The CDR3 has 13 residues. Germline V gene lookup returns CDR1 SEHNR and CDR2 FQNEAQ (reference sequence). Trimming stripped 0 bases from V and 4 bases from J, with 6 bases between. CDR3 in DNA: TGTGCCAGCAGCTTAGCCGGAGGCTATGGCTACACCTTC. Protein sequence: CASSLAGGYGYTF.

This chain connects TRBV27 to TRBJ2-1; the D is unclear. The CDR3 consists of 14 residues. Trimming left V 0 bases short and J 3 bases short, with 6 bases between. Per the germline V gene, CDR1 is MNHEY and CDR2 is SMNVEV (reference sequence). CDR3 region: CASSLSHNYNEQFF. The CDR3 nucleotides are TGTGCCAGCAGTTTATCACACAACTACAATGAGCAGTTCTTC.

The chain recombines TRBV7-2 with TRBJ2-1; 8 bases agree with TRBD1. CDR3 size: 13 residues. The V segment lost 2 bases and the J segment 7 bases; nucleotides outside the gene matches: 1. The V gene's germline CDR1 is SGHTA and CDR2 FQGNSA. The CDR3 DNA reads TGTGCCAGCAGCTTACGGGACAGGAATGAGCAGTTCTTC. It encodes CASSLRDRNEQFF.

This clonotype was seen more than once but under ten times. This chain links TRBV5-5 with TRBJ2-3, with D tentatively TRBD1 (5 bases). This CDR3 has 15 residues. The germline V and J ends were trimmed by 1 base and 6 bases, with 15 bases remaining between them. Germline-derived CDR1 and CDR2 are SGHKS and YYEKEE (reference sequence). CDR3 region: CASSLNFFGADTQYF. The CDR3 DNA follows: TGTGCCAGCAGCTTGAACTTCTTTGGGGCCGATACGCAGTATTTT.

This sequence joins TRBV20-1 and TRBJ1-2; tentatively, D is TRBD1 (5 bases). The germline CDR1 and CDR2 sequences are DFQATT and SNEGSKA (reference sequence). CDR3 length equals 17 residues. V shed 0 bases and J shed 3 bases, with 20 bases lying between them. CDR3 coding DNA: TGCAGTGCTAGAGATCGGCATTGGCGGGGGTCGGACTATGGCTACACCTTC. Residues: CSARDRHWRGSDYGYTF.

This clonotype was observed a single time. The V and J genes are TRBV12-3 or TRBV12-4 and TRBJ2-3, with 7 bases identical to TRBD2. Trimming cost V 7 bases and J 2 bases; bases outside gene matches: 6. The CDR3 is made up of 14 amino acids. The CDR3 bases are TGTGCCAGCACCCAAGGGAGGGCCACAGATACGCAGTATTTT. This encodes CASTQGRATDTQYF.

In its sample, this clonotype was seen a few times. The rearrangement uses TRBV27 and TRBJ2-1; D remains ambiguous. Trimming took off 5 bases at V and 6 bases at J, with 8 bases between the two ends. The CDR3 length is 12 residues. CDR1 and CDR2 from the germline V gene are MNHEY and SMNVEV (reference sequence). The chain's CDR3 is CASSPGINEQFF. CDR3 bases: TGTGCCAGCAGTCCTGGGATCAATGAGCAGTTCTTC.

CDR3 residues: CASSLAVDNEQFF. In DNA form, the CDR3 reads TGTGCCAGCAGCTTAGCGGTGGACAATGAGCAGTTCTTC. J is TRBJ2-1 and V is TRBV7-6; no clear D. The CDR3 totals 13 residues. Germline V gene lookup returns CDR1 SGHVS and CDR2 FNYEAQ. Trimming left V 0 bases short and J 5 bases short, with 5 bases between.

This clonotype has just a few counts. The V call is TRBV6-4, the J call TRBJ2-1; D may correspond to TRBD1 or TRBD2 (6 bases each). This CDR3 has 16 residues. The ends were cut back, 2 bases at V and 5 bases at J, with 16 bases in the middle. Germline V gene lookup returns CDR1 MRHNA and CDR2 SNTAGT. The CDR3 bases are TGTGCCAGCAGTGACACGAAGGGGGGTTTCCACAATGAGCAGTTCTTC. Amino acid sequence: CASSDTKGGFHNEQFF.